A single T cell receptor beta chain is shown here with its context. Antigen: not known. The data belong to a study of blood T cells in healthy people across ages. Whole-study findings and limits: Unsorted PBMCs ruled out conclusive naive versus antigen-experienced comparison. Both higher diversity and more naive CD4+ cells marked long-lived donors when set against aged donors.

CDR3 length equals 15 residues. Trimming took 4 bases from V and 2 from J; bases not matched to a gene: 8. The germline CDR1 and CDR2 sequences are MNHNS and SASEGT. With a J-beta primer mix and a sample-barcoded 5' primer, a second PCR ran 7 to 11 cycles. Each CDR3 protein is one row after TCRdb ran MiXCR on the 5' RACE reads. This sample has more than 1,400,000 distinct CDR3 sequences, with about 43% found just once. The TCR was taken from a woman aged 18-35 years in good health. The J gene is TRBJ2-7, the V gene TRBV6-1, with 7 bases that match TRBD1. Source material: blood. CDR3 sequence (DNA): TGTGCCAGCAGTGCTAAGGACAGGCATCCCTACGAGCAGTACTTC. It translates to CASSAKDRHPYEQYF.